One sample yielded the 21 T cell receptor beta chains listed below, sequenced in a study of early T cells in non-severe SARS-CoV-2 infection. Using its own MiXCR run on the 5' RACE reads, TCRdb lists one record per CDR3 protein. The sample gives around 53,000 distinct CDR3 sequences, around 7.7% of which show up once; 5% to 6.5% is in the top ten. The sample comprised whole blood. The receptors stem from an adult who was a healthcare worker with PCR-confirmed SARS-CoV-2 infection or an uninfected control (not recorded which).

This chain links TRBV3-1 with TRBJ1-6; the match to TRBD1 covers 9 bases. The germline V gene encodes CDR1 LGHDT and CDR2 YNNKEL (reference sequence). After removal of 7 bases from V and 0 bases from J, the junction contained 4 bases not matched to a gene. CDR3 length equals 16 residues. The CDR3 nucleotides are TGTGCCAGCACCTCGACAGGGGGCTCCTATAATTCACCCCTCCACTTT. It codes for CASTSTGGSYNSPLHF. The complete variable domain, with remaining parts taken from reference TRBV3-1 and TRBJ1-6, reads DTAVSQTPKYLVTQMGNDKSIKCEQNLGHDTMYWYKQDSKKFLKIMFSYNNKELIINETVPNRFSPKSPDKAHLNLHINSLELGDSAVYFCASTSTGGSYNSPLHFGNGTRLTVT.

V usage is TRBV3-1 and J usage is TRBJ2-7, with D perhaps TRBD1 or TRBD2 (5 bases each). V was trimmed by 6 bases and J by 2 bases, leaving 11 bases between them. CDR3 size: 13 residues. Germline V CDR1 and CDR2: LGHDT, YNNKEL (reference sequence). The CDR3 DNA reads TGTGCCAGCAGTGGGACGGTTACCTACGAGCAGTACTTC. It specifies CASSGTVTYEQYF.

This clonotype was detected many times. The CDR3 loop is CASSLGQVFIDTQYF. The CDR3 DNA reads TGTGCCAGCAGCTTAGGACAGGTGTTTATAGATACGCAGTATTTT. V is TRBV5-6 and J is TRBJ2-3, with TRBD1 matching over 7 bases. The CDR3 has 15 residues. V gave up 2 bases and J gave up 5 bases; unmatched junction bases: 8. In germline, CDR1 is SGHDT, CDR2 YYEEEE.

This clonotype was counted ten times or more. CDR3 bases: TGCGCCAGCAGCCCCATGACAGGGACATTGGTCCCCCTCCACTTT. Amino acid sequence: CASSPMTGTLVPLHF. The rearrangement uses TRBV4-1 and TRBJ1-6; TRBD1 matches 7 bases. The CDR3 sequence is 15 residues long. The junction had 13 bases not matched to a gene; V was cut back by 4 bases and J by 13 bases. Germline CDR1 and CDR2: MGHRA and YSYEKL.

Ten or more counts support this clonotype. J is TRBJ2-2 and V is TRBV7-2; no reliable D call. The ends were cut back, 1 base at V and 2 bases at J, with 5 bases in the middle. Germline V CDR1 and CDR2: SGHTA, FQGNSA. The CDR3 sequence is 14 residues long. CDR3 protein: CASSLEGNTGELFF. In DNA, the CDR3 is TGTGCCAGCAGCTTAGAGGGAAACACCGGGGAGCTGTTTTTT.

Ten or more counts support this clonotype. This chain uses TRBV7-9 with TRBJ2-2, with D uncertain. The CDR3 has 12 residues. V shed 4 bases and J shed 9 bases, with 9 bases lying between them. Germline CDR1 SEHNR, CDR2 FQNEAQ (reference sequence). The CDR3, as DNA: TGTGCCAGCAGCTCGCGCACGAGGGAGCTGTTTTTT. It codes for CASSSRTRELFF.

This clonotype occurred many times. This chain connects TRBV12-3 or TRBV12-4 to TRBJ1-1, with unresolved D. CDR3 length: 13 amino acids. V dropped 5 bases and J dropped 6 bases, with 13 bases sitting between them. The CDR3 coding sequence is TGTGCCAGCAGTGCCCAGACTGCATCTGAAGCTTTCTTT. Protein sequence: CASSAQTASEAFF.

The J gene is TRBJ2-5, the V gene TRBV20-1, with 11 bases fitting TRBD2. Germline assignment: CDR1 DFQATT and CDR2 SNEGSKA (reference sequence). There are 15 residues in the CDR3. V was pared by 5 bases and J by 1 base, with 6 bases of the junction left unmatched. The CDR3 reads CSAADSGGAQETQYF. CDR3 coding DNA: TGCAGTGCTGCTGATAGCGGGGGGGCCCAAGAGACCCAGTACTTC.

The table lists this clonotype with many counts. The gene calls are TRBV20-1 and TRBJ2-7; 8 bases align to TRBD1. Trimming removed 5 bases from V and 4 bases from J; junction bases left unmatched: 13. Germline CDR1 DFQATT, CDR2 SNEGSKA (reference sequence). The CDR3 length is 15 residues. CDR3: CSAQGRTGLAYEQYF. For the CDR3, the DNA is TGCAGTGCTCAAGGTCGGACAGGGCTCGCTTACGAGCAGTACTTC.

This clonotype occurred a few times. This chain uses TRBV28 with TRBJ1-3; 7 nucleotides match TRBD1. The CDR3 length is 13 residues. V trimming: 6 bases; J trimming: 4 bases; junction bases outside the gene matches: 3. Germline V gene sequence: CDR1 MDHEN, CDR2 SYDVKM. The CDR3 region is CASRRGPGNTIYF. In DNA, the CDR3 is TGTGCCAGCAGGAGGGGGCCCGGAAACACCATATATTTT. The whole variable domain, filled in from reference TRBV28 and TRBJ1-3, reads DVKVTQSSRYLVKRTGEKVFLECVQDMDHENMFWYRQDPGLGLRLIYFSYDVKMKEKGDIPEGYSVSREKKERFSLILESASTNQTSMYLCASRRGPGNTIYFGEGSWLTVV.

This clonotype was found a few times. This chain links TRBV27 with TRBJ2-3; D uncertain. V dropped 0 bases and J dropped 4 bases, with 8 bases sitting between them. Germline V gives CDR1 MNHEY, CDR2 SMNVEV (reference sequence). The CDR3 sequence is 14 residues long. The CDR3, as DNA: TGTGCCAGCAGTTTATCGTGGGCCTCAGATACGCAGTATTTT. Protein product: CASSLSWASDTQYF.

V gene TRBV10-1 combines with J gene TRBJ2-3, with D possibly matching TRBD1 (6 bases). The CDR3 runs 15 residues. Germline V gene sequence: CDR1 WNHNN, CDR2 SYGVQD (reference sequence). Trimming stripped 5 bases from V and 0 bases from J, with 12 bases between. The CDR3 protein is CASSLEGGSTDTQYF. In DNA form, the CDR3 reads TGCGCCAGCAGTTTAGAAGGGGGTAGCACAGATACGCAGTATTTT.

This clonotype was counted at least ten times. CDR3 bases: TGTGCCAGTGAAGAAGGGGGGGCCGCAGATACGCAGTATTTT. Translated: CASEEGGAADTQYF. This sequence joins TRBV19 and TRBJ2-3; D is possibly TRBD2 (7 bases). Germline lookup yields CDR1 LNHDA and CDR2 SQIVND (reference sequence). The CDR3 has 14 amino acids. Trimming pared 8 bases from V and 4 bases from J, leaving 16 bases between.

This clonotype came up once. The chain employs TRBV30 and TRBJ1-3; maybe TRBD1 (5 bases). The germline V gene encodes CDR1 GTSNPN and CDR2 SVGIG (reference sequence). V was cut by 5 bases and J by 1 base, with 9 bases left in between. The CDR3 runs 13 residues. CDR3 coding DNA: TGTGCCTGGGGGCGACAGTCTGGAAACACCATATATTTT. Translation gives CAWGRQSGNTIYF.

This clonotype has a count of ten or more. The chain's CDR3 is CASSLSDSQETQYF. Here the CDR3 DNA reads TGTGCCAGCAGTTTGTCGGACAGCCAAGAGACCCAGTACTTC. The chain joins TRBV27 to TRBJ2-5; TRBD1 might be the D (6 bases). Germline values: CDR1 MNHEY, CDR2 SMNVEV (reference sequence). The germline V and J ends were trimmed by 3 bases and 1 base, with 9 bases remaining between them. This CDR3 spans 14 amino acids.

A note on this clonotype: This clone may be a read error of a much larger clone one base away. The gene calls are TRBV29-1 and TRBJ2-1, with D uncertain. CDR3 length equals 10 residues. Trimming removed 6 bases at V and 4 bases at J, with 4 bases between. CDR1 SQVTM and CDR2 ANQGSEA come from the germline V gene. CDR3 region: CSVLYNEQFF. The DNA for the CDR3 is TGCAGCGTCCTATACAATGAGCAGTTCTTC.

In its sample, this clonotype was seen many times. J is TRBJ1-1 and V is TRBV2, with D possibly being TRBD1 (5 bases). This CDR3 region has 16 residues. CDR1 is SNHLY, CDR2 FYNNEI, per germline. V lost 6 bases, J lost 0 bases, and 17 bases lay in between. CDR3 amino acids: CASRSDQGIMNTEAFF. The CDR3 nucleotides are TGTGCCAGCAGAAGTGATCAGGGAATCATGAACACTGAAGCTTTCTTT.

This clonotype occurred many times. The chain carries TRBV18 and TRBJ1-2; D is perhaps TRBD1 (6 bases). The CDR3 loop spans 15 amino acids. Germline V lookup: CDR1 KGHSH, CDR2 LQKENI. Deletions cut 8 bases from V and 8 bases from J, with 24 bases between. Here the CDR3 reads CASQDVQGTSWGYTF. In nucleotides, the CDR3 is TGTGCCAGCCAAGACGTACAGGGAACCTCTTGGGGCTACACCTTC.

At least ten counts were recorded for this clonotype. The chain uses TRBV11-2 and TRBJ2-2; 7 nucleotides line up with TRBD1. Germline values: CDR1 SGHAT, CDR2 FQNNGV. The CDR3 has 15 amino acids. With 5 bases clipped from V and 5 bases from J, the junction kept 8 bases outside the gene matches. In nucleotides, the CDR3 is TGTGCCAGCAGCCCATGGACAGGTTCGACCGGGGAGCTGTTTTTT. Its translation is CASSPWTGSTGELFF.

This sequence joins TRBV21-1 and TRBJ2-3; the table gives TRBD1 as D, unverified against the DNA. TRBV21-1 is annotated as a pseudogene. The CDR3 sequence is 15 residues long. For the CDR3, the DNA is TGTGCCAGCAGCAAAAGGGCGGGGAGCACAGATACGCAGTATTTT. It codes for CASSKRAGSTDTQYF.

This clonotype has at least ten counts. CDR3 DNA sequence: TGCGCCAGCAGCCTTAGGACAGATAATTCACCCCTCCACTTT. This translates into CASSLRTDNSPLHF. This rearrangement joins TRBV4-1 to TRBJ1-6; perhaps TRBD1 as D (6 bases). Trimming shortened V by 4 bases and J by 5 bases, and 9 bases separated the two germline ends. The CDR3 has 14 amino acids. Germline assignment: CDR1 MGHRA and CDR2 YSYEKL.